A selection of T cell receptor beta chains follows, all from one sample in a study of a mutant IDH1 vaccine in newly diagnosed glioma. The data were produced by immunoSEQ multiplex PCR, yet TCRdb's version contains in-frame clones alone and is incomplete. The table records some 50,000 clones, approximately 84% of them present only once. These receptors have no known antigen. Sequenced here: PBMCs, sampled from a glioma patient whose treatment included an IDH1 peptide vaccine. The receptors stem from a woman aged 25 to 39 with glioma. Some clones in this sample may be carry-over from other donors' samples. CDR3s include the opening cysteine and the closing phenylalanine or tryptophan. Fields, in order: J gene, D gene, V gene, clone size, CDR3 protein, CDR3 DNA. D genes are given only for firm matches. Clone size is shown for a subset of rows, as once, few, many or a class of expanded clone.

J: TRBJ2-7; D: TRBD1; V: TRBV29-1; size: NA; CDR3: CSVRTGEPEQYF; DNA: TGCAGCGTTCGGACAGGGGAGCCAGAGCAGTACTTC
J: TRBJ2-2; D: NA; V: TRBV5-4; size: NA; CDR3: CASSLGNTGELFF; DNA: TGTGCCAGCAGCTTAGGGAACACCGGGGAGCTGTTTTTT
J: TRBJ1-1; D: NA; V: TRBV5-1; size: NA; CDR3: CASSPDSELNTEAFF; DNA: TGCGCCAGCAGCCCGGACAGTGAATTGAACACTGAAGCTTTCTTT
J: TRBJ2-7; D: TRBD1; V: TRBV9; size: NA; CDR3: CASSASGSTRQGIYEQYF; DNA: TGTGCCAGCAGCGCAAGTGGGTCGACGAGACAGGGGATCTACGAGCAGTACTTC
J: TRBJ1-3; D: NA; V: TRBV30; size: NA; CDR3: CAWSRGSGNTIYF; DNA: TGTGCCTGGAGCAGGGGCTCTGGAAACACCATATATTTT
J: TRBJ2-7; D: NA; V: TRBV23-1; size: NA; CDR3: CASSQRVTGATYYEQYF; DNA: TGCGCCAGCAGTCAGAGAGTAACGGGGGCGACGTACTACGAGCAGTACTTC
J: TRBJ1-1; D: NA; V: TRBV11-1; size: few; CDR3: CASSGVAGQSLTEAFF; DNA: TGTGCCAGCAGCGGGGTTGCGGGACAATCTCTCACTGAAGCTTTCTTT
J: TRBJ2-3; D: NA; V: TRBV4-1; size: NA; CDR3: CASSQEDRGGTDTQYF; DNA: TGCGCCAGCAGCCAAGAGGACCGCGGGGGCACAGATACGCAGTATTTT
J: TRBJ1-2; D: NA; V: TRBV6-5; size: NA; CDR3: CASRNGVQGYTF; DNA: TGTGCCAGCAGAAACGGGGTTCAGGGCTACACCTTC
J: TRBJ1-5; D: NA; V: TRBV7-9; size: NA; CDR3: CASSLGQGQPQHF; DNA: TGTGCCAGCAGCTTGGGGCAGGGTCAGCCCCAGCATTTT
J: TRBJ1-2; D: NA; V: TRBV10-3; size: NA; CDR3: CAISEGLDSRNYGYTF; DNA: TGTGCCATCAGTGAGGGTCTGGACAGCCGGAACTATGGCTACACCTTC
J: TRBJ1-4; D: TRBD1; V: TRBV14; size: NA; CDR3: CASGTGEATNEKLFF; DNA: TGTGCCAGCGGGACAGGGGAAGCAACTAATGAAAAACTGTTTTTT
J: TRBJ1-2; D: NA; V: TRBV6-4; size: NA; CDR3: CASSENQGTNYGYTF; DNA: TGTGCCAGCAGTGAGAACCAGGGTACTAACTATGGCTACACCTTC
J: TRBJ1-2; D: NA; V: TRBV5-6; size: NA; CDR3: CASSLPWDGDYGYTF; DNA: TGTGCCAGCAGCTTGCCCTGGGACGGCGACTATGGCTACACCTTC
J: TRBJ2-7; D: TRBD1; V: TRBV2; size: NA; CDR3: CASTGDRAYEQYF; DNA: TGTGCCAGCACAGGGGACAGGGCGTACGAGCAGTACTTC
J: TRBJ1-2; D: NA; V: TRBV7-2; size: NA; CDR3: CASSLAWDGNGYTF; DNA: TGTGCCAGCAGCTTAGCCTGGGACGGAAATGGCTACACCTTC
J: TRBJ1-2; D: NA; V: TRBV5-4; size: NA; CDR3: CASSLASNGYTF; DNA: TGTGCCAGCAGCTTGGCAAGTAATGGCTACACCTTC
J: TRBJ1-1; D: NA; V: TRBV19; size: NA; CDR3: CASSHPISGATEAFF; DNA: TGTGCCAGTAGTCACCCGATTTCGGGGGCCACTGAAGCTTTCTTT
J: TRBJ2-7; D: NA; V: TRBV9; size: NA; CDR3: CASSAKGGVNEQYF; DNA: TGTGCCAGCAGCGCCAAGGGGGGGGTCAACGAGCAGTACTTC
J: TRBJ2-7; D: TRBD1; V: TRBV30; size: NA; CDR3: CAWSVGTGGYEQYF; DNA: TGTGCCTGGAGTGTTGGGACAGGGGGCTACGAGCAGTACTTC
J: TRBJ2-1; D: NA; V: TRBV9; size: NA; CDR3: CASSKGVGTSSYNEQFF; DNA: TGTGCCAGCAGCAAAGGAGTGGGGACGAGCTCCTACAATGAGCAGTTCTTC
J: TRBJ2-7; D: NA; V: TRBV5-4; size: few; CDR3: CASSPRGGGLSYEQYF; DNA: TGTGCCAGCAGCCCGAGAGGGGGGGGGCTCTCCTACGAGCAGTACTTC
J: TRBJ2-3; D: NA; V: TRBV11-2; size: NA; CDR3: CASSFWDTQYF; DNA: TGTGCCAGCAGTTTTTGGGATACGCAGTATTTT
J: TRBJ2-3; D: TRBD2; V: TRBV29-1; size: NA; CDR3: CSVAGGLAGTYTQYF; DNA: TGCAGCGTAGCGGGGGGACTAGCGGGAACGTATACGCAGTATTTT
J: TRBJ2-1; D: TRBD2; V: TRBV4-1; size: NA; CDR3: CASSQGGGLSSYNEQFF; DNA: TGCGCCAGCAGCCAGGGGGGGGGACTCAGCTCCTACAATGAGCAGTTCTTC